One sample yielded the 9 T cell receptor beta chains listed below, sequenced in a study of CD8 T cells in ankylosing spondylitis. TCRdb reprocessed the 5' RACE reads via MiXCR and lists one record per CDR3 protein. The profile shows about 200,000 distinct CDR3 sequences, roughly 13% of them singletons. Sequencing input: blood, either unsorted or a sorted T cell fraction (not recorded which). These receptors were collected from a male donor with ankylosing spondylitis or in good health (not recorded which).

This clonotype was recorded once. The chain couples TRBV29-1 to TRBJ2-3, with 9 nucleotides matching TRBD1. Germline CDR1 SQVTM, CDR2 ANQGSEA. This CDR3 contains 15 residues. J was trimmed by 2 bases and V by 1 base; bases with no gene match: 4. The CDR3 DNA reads TGCAGCGTTGAAGCTTGGACAGGGGACACAGATACGCAGTATTTT. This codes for CSVEAWTGDTDTQYF.

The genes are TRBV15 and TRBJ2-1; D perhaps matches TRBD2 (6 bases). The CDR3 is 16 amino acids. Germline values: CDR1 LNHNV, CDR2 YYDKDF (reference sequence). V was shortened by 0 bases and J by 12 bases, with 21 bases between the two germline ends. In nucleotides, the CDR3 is TGTGCCACCAGCAGAGATAGGGACTCCGGGGGAGTCGTGCAGTTCTTC. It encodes CATSRDRDSGGVVQFF.

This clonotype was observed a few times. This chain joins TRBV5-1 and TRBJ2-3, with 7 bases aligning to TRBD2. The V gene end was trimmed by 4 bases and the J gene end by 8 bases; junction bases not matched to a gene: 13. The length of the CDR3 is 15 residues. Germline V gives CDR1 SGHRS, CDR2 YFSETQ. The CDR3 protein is CASSELASGSPTQYF. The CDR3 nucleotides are TGCGCCAGCAGCGAGTTGGCTAGCGGCAGCCCTACGCAGTATTTT.

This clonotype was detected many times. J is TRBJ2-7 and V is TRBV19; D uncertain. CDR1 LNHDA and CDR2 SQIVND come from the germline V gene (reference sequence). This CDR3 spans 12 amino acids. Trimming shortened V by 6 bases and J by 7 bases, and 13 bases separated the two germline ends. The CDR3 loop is CASRSADWEQYF. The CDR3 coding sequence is TGTGCCAGTAGATCCGCTGATTGGGAGCAGTACTTC.

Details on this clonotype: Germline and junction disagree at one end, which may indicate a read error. The CDR3, as DNA: TGCCTATCAGGGTCCACCGGGGAGCTGTTTTTT. Protein sequence: CLSGSTGELFF. The chain joins TRBV12-3 or TRBV12-4 to TRBJ2-2, with D possibly being TRBD1 (5 bases). The CDR3 extends over 11 amino acids.

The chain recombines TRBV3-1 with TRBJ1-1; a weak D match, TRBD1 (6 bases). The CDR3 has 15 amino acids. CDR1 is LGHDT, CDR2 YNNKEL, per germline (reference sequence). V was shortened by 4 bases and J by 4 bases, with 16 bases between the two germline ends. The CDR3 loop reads CASSLQAYRVTEAFF. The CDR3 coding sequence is TGTGCCAGCAGCCTACAAGCCTACAGGGTCACTGAAGCTTTCTTT.

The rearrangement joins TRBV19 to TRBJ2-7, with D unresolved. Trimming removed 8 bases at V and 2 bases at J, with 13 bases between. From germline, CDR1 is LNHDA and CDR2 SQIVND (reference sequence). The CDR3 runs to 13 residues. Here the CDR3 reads CASAMDGTYEQYF. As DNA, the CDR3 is TGTGCCAGTGCAATGGACGGCACCTACGAGCAGTACTTC.

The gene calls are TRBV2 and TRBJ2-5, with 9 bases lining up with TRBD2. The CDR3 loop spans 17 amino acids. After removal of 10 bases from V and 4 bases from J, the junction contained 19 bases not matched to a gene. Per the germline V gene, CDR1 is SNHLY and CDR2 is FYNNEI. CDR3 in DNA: TGTGCCACCTCCGGCCCGGACGAGCGGGGGGAAGGAGAGACCCAGTACTTC. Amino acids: CATSGPDERGEGETQYF.

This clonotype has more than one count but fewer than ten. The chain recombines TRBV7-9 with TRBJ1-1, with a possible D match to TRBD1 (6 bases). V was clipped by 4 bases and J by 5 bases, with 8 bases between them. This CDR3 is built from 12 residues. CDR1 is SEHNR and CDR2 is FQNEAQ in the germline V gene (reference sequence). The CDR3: CASSSGQTEAFF. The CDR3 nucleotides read TGTGCCAGCAGCTCCGGACAGACTGAAGCTTTCTTT. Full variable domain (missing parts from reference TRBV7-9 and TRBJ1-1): DTGVSQNPRHKITKRGQNVTFRCDPISEHNRLYWYRQTLGQGPEFLTYFQNEAQLEKSRLLSDRFSAERPKGSFSTLEIQRTEQGDSAMYLCASSSGQTEAFFGQGTRLTVV.